Below, 31 T cell receptor beta chains from the same sample are listed, as sequenced in a study of T-cell memory formation after mild COVID-19 (dated by TCRdb to about 2021). The library was produced with 5' RACE. TCRdb names Illumina NovaSeq 6000 as the instrument used. Using fastp trimming at Q25 and MiXCR clonotype assembly, TCRdb reanalyzed the public sequencing data and kept in-frame beta chains. One record per CDR3 amino acid sequence lists the most common genes and DNA. This sample comprises roughly 450,000 distinct CDR3 sequences, 15% to 20% of them detected only once. The ten largest account for roughly an eighth of the sample. What was sequenced was PBMCs or a T cell subset sorted from them (not recorded which). The receptor set was obtained from an adult woman who had mild COVID-19 (a few samples of this study predate the infection). The sample titles of this study are shuffled in the database, so cell type and time point are left out; the donor was told from shared clones.

Many counts were recorded for this clonotype. The rearrangement uses TRBV12-3 or TRBV12-4 and TRBJ2-7, with 7 bases matching TRBD1. The CDR3 spans 12 residues. After removal of 6 bases from V and 5 bases from J, the junction contained 4 bases not matched to a gene. DNA of the CDR3: TGTGCCAGCAGGTACAGGGGCCACGAGCAGTACTTC. Translated, it gives CASRYRGHEQYF.

This clonotype was seen only a few times. The gene calls are TRBV15 and TRBJ2-7, with no clear D. The length of the CDR3 is 13 residues. Germline CDR1 reads LNHNV; CDR2 reads YYDKDF (reference sequence). V shed 4 bases and J shed 5 bases, with 12 bases lying between them. CDR3 residues: CATSNSLGNEQYF. CDR3 coding DNA: TGTGCCACCAGCAACAGCTTGGGGAACGAGCAGTACTTC.

The rearrangement joins TRBV24-1 to TRBJ2-3; 9 nucleotides align to TRBD1. The CDR3 has 16 residues. CDR1 and CDR2 from the germline V gene are KGHDR and SFDVKD. The junction had 7 bases not matched to a gene; V was cut back by 4 bases and J by 3 bases. The CDR3, as DNA: TGTGCCACCAGTGACGCGACAGGGGGTAGAACAGATACGCAGTATTTT. Its translation: CATSDATGGRTDTQYF.

The CDR3 protein is CATSRVGQGKETQYF. The DNA of the CDR3 is TGTGCCACCAGCAGAGTAGGACAGGGCAAAGAGACCCAGTACTTC. The rearrangement joins TRBV15 to TRBJ2-5, with 8 positions matching TRBD1. In germline, CDR1 is LNHNV, CDR2 YYDKDF (reference sequence). Germline trimming cut 1 base from V and 3 bases from J; bases unmatched to any gene: 4. The CDR3 extends over 15 amino acids.

This clonotype was seen only a few times. The chain combines TRBV5-1 with TRBJ2-1, with TRBD2 identical over 9 bases. CDR1 SGHRS and CDR2 YFSETQ come from the germline V gene. The CDR3 totals 15 residues. V was clipped by 0 bases and J by 7 bases; unmatched bases: 5. The CDR3 coding sequence is TGCGCCAGCAGCTTGGTTAGCGGGAGTTTAAATGAGCAGTTCTTC. Protein: CASSLVSGSLNEQFF. The whole variable domain, filled in from reference TRBV5-1 and TRBJ2-1, reads KAGVTQTPRYLIKTRGQQVTLSCSPISGHRSVSWYQQTPGQGLQFLFEYFSETQRNKGNFPGRFSGRQFSNSRSEMNVSTLELGDSALYLCASSLVSGSLNEQFFGPGTRLTVL.

The chain recombines TRBV29-1 with TRBJ2-3; possible D gene TRBD1, 5 bases. Germline lookup yields CDR1 SQVTM and CDR2 ANQGSEA. The CDR3 runs to 14 residues. V dropped 3 bases and J dropped 1 base, with 11 bases sitting between them. DNA of the CDR3: TGCAGCGTTGAGGGGCCTGGGGGCACAGATACGCAGTATTTT. Translated, it gives CSVEGPGGTDTQYF.

In its sample, this clonotype was seen a few times. The chain couples TRBV10-3 to TRBJ2-7, with 11 bases matching TRBD2. V was clipped by 5 bases and J by 2 bases; unmatched bases: 8. The CDR3 length is 16 residues. Germline-derived CDR1 and CDR2 are ENHRY and SYGVKD. DNA of the CDR3: TGTGCCATCAGTTTGGGGATAGCGGGGGGGACCTACGAGCAGTACTTC. Its protein product is CAISLGIAGGTYEQYF.

This clonotype occurred a few times. The chain couples TRBV24-1 to TRBJ1-2; possibly TRBD1 for D (5 bases). The CDR3 length is 13 residues. The ends were cut back, 4 bases at V and 4 bases at J, with 9 bases in the middle. Germline V lookup: CDR1 KGHDR, CDR2 SFDVKD. The CDR3 here is CATSDLGGYGYTF. The CDR3 DNA follows: TGTGCCACCAGTGACTTGGGGGGCTATGGCTACACCTTC.

This clonotype appeared a single time. The genes are TRBV9 and TRBJ2-3, with 9 bases that match TRBD2. After removal of 5 bases from V and 5 bases from J, the junction contained 12 bases not matched to a gene. The V gene's germline CDR1 is SGDLS and CDR2 YYNGEE. This CDR3 spans 16 amino acids. DNA of the CDR3: TGTGCCAGCAGTGCGATCTTTGCGGGGGGGCGAGATACGCAGTATTTT. Translation: CASSAIFAGGRDTQYF.

This clonotype showed up many times. The chain combines TRBV6-2 or TRBV6-3 with TRBJ1-5; perhaps TRBD1 as D (5 bases). Germline V CDR1 and CDR2: MNHEY, SVGEGT. Trimming removed 8 bases at V and 1 base at J, with 21 bases between. The CDR3 has 17 amino acids. CDR3 nucleotides: TGTGCCAGCCGGGTTTTTGGGGGTAGGGCCAGCAATCAGCCCCAGCATTTT. Encoded protein: CASRVFGGRASNQPQHF.

This CDR3 reads CASRRTSTAYEQYF. The CDR3 nucleotides read TGTGCCAGCAGACGAACTTCTACAGCGTACGAGCAGTACTTC. The rearrangement joins TRBV7-3 to TRBJ2-7; D uncertain. The V end was cut by 6 bases, the J end by 4 bases, with 16 bases between. Germline CDR1 and CDR2: SGHTA and FQGTGA. This CDR3 spans 14 amino acids.

V and J are TRBV20-1 and TRBJ1-4, with 9 bases that match TRBD1. Germline assignment: CDR1 DFQATT and CDR2 SNEGSKA (reference sequence). The CDR3 covers 15 residues. The junction had 5 bases not matched to a gene; V was cut back by 6 bases and J by 0 bases. The CDR3 loop is CSATTGGTTNEKLFF. CDR3 DNA sequence: TGCAGTGCAACGACAGGGGGTACAACTAATGAAAAACTGTTTTTT.

This clonotype was seen a few times. The chain recombines TRBV11-2 with TRBJ2-2; D gene uncertain. Trimming pared 1 base from V and 6 bases from J, leaving 12 bases between. Germline assignment: CDR1 SGHAT and CDR2 FQNNGV. There are 15 residues in the CDR3. In DNA, the CDR3 is TGTGCCAGCAGCTTAGTTTCCGGCCTGGCCGGGGAGCTGTTTTTT. Protein: CASSLVSGLAGELFF.

The chain links TRBV5-1 to TRBJ2-3; D may be TRBD1 (6 bases). The CDR3 has 13 residues. From germline, CDR1 is SGHRS and CDR2 YFSETQ. V was clipped by 5 bases and J by 6 bases, with 13 bases between them. In DNA, the CDR3 is TGCGCCAGCAGGCCGACCCAGGGGGATACGCAGTATTTT. Protein product: CASRPTQGDTQYF.

This clonotype has a handful of counts. The V and J genes are TRBV7-2 and TRBJ2-3; D gene uncertain. The CDR3 contains 15 residues. From germline, CDR1 is SGHTA and CDR2 FQGNSA. Trimming left V 3 bases short and J 3 bases short, with 13 bases between. The CDR3 reads CASSFWALTTDTQYF. CDR3 DNA sequence: TGTGCCAGCAGCTTTTGGGCCTTGACGACAGATACGCAGTATTTT.

The chain couples TRBV7-9 to TRBJ1-6; D gene uncertain. The germline V gene encodes CDR1 SEHNR and CDR2 FQNEAQ (reference sequence). Trimming shortened V by 5 bases and J by 13 bases, and 12 bases separated the two germline ends. This CDR3 is built from 12 residues. CDR3 residues: CASSLEAGPLHF. The CDR3 DNA sequence: TGTGCCAGCAGCCTAGAGGCTGGGCCCCTCCACTTT. Complete variable domain (other parts from reference TRBV7-9 and TRBJ1-6): DTGVSQNPRHKITKRGQNVTFRCDPISEHNRLYWYRQTLGQGPEFLTYFQNEAQLEKSRLLSDRFSAERPKGSFSTLEIQRTEQGDSAMYLCASSLEAGPLHFGNGTRLTVT.

V usage is TRBV20-1 and J usage is TRBJ2-3; TRBD1 matches 7 bases. The germline V gene encodes CDR1 DFQATT and CDR2 SNEGSKA (reference sequence). The trim removed 5 bases at V and 2 bases at J, leaving 7 bases unmatched. The CDR3 is made up of 14 amino acids. DNA for the CDR3: TGCAGTGCTGAAGGGGACAGTAACACAGATACGCAGTATTTT. Its translation is CSAEGDSNTDTQYF.

In this sample, this clonotype turned up a few times. The rearrangement joins TRBV4-2 to TRBJ2-4; D remains ambiguous. This CDR3 is 15 amino acids long. Germline assignment: CDR1 LGHNA and CDR2 YNFKEQ. The V end lost 0 bases, the J end lost 1 base, and 7 bases lay between the germline ends. The CDR3 spells CASSQDLDAKNIQYF. The DNA for the CDR3 is TGTGCCAGCAGCCAAGACCTGGATGCCAAAAACATTCAGTACTTC.

This clonotype was recorded many times. This sequence joins TRBV30 and TRBJ2-1, with D possibly matching TRBD2 (5 bases). The germline V and J ends were trimmed by 0 bases and 0 bases, with 12 bases remaining between them. CDR1 is GTSNPN, CDR2 SVGIG, per germline (reference sequence). This CDR3 is built from 16 residues. The CDR3 region has the DNA TGTGCCTGGAGTGTCGGACTCGTAAGCTCCTACAATGAGCAGTTCTTC. Translated: CAWSVGLVSSYNEQFF.

The chain carries TRBV5-1 and TRBJ1-1, with a possible D match to TRBD1 (5 bases). Looked up from germline, CDR1 is SGHRS and CDR2 is YFSETQ. V lost 0 bases, J lost 6 bases, and 18 bases lay in between. The CDR3 loop spans 16 amino acids. As DNA, the CDR3 is TGCGCCAGCAGCTTGGGTGTCGCAGGGCCCGCCGCTGAAGCTTTCTTT. Its translation: CASSLGVAGPAAEAFF.

This clonotype has ten or more counts. V usage is TRBV29-1 and J usage is TRBJ2-5; tentatively, D is TRBD1 or TRBD2 (6 bases each). Per the germline V gene, CDR1 is SQVTM and CDR2 is ANQGSEA. The CDR3 extends over 13 amino acids. V was shortened by 3 bases and J by 5 bases, with 13 bases between the two germline ends. CDR3 in DNA: TGCAGCGTTGACAGGGGCGCGGGGGAGACCCAGTACTTC. Translation gives CSVDRGAGETQYF.

The V and J genes are TRBV11-3 and TRBJ2-3, with D tentatively TRBD1 or TRBD2 (6 bases each). The CDR3 covers 15 residues. CDR1 and CDR2 from the germline V gene are SGHNT and YENEEA. V lost 5 bases and J 6 bases, leaving 18 bases between the germline ends. CDR3 nucleotide sequence: TGTGCCAGCAGCGACCGGGGGCCGGAGGGGGATACGCAGTATTTT. As protein: CASSDRGPEGDTQYF.

This clonotype was seen only a few times. The genes are TRBV24-1 and TRBJ1-5, with D possibly being TRBD1 (6 bases). The CDR3 covers 13 residues. V lost 2 bases and J lost 14, with 15 bases in between. Germline V gene lookup returns CDR1 KGHDR and CDR2 SFDVKD. The CDR3 sequence is CATSDSGRDTKHF. The CDR3 DNA reads as TGTGCCACCAGTGATTCGGGCCGGGACACAAAGCATTTT.

In this sample, this clonotype turned up a few times. This chain links TRBV6-6 with TRBJ1-1, with D perhaps TRBD1 (6 bases). The germline CDR1 and CDR2 sequences are MNHNY and SVGAGI (reference sequence). This CDR3 has 13 residues. Deletions cut 6 bases from V and 9 bases from J, with 17 bases between. In DNA, the CDR3 is TGTGCCAGCAGACGTACAGGGCCGGTCCAAGCTTTCTTT. Translation gives CASRRTGPVQAFF.

Ten or more counts support this clonotype. The CDR3 nucleotides are TGTGCCAGCAGCTTAGGACTAGCGGGAGACACGCAGTATTTT. It translates to CASSLGLAGDTQYF. This rearrangement joins TRBV7-9 to TRBJ2-3; 12 bases are shared with TRBD2. The germline V gene has CDR1 SEHNR and CDR2 FQNEAQ (reference sequence). After removal of 1 base from V and 9 bases from J, the junction contained 2 bases not matched to a gene. This CDR3 spans 14 amino acids.

This clonotype was picked up a small number of times. The chain recombines TRBV6-7 with TRBJ1-1; D possibly corresponds to TRBD1 (6 bases). TRBV6-7 is designated an ORF whose function remains uncertain. The V end was cut by 0 bases, the J end by 1 base, with 9 bases between. The CDR3 totals 15 residues. The CDR3 spells CASSYSQGTNTEAFF. For the CDR3, the DNA is TGTGCCAGCAGTTACTCGCAGGGGACGAACACTGAAGCTTTCTTT.

This clonotype was counted only a few times. The chain carries TRBV7-3 and TRBJ2-1; D unclear. Deletions cut 5 bases from V and 6 bases from J, with 17 bases between. Germline CDR1 and CDR2: SGHTA and FQGTGA. The CDR3 consists of 15 residues. CDR3 sequence reads: CASSLAVGSPNEQFF. CDR3 bases: TGTGCCAGCAGCCTCGCTGTAGGAAGCCCCAATGAGCAGTTCTTC.

This clonotype appeared once. The rearrangement uses TRBV12-3 or TRBV12-4 and TRBJ1-1, with D perhaps matching TRBD1 (5 bases). V lost 3 bases and J 10 bases, leaving 15 bases between the germline ends. The CDR3 has 13 residues. The CDR3 loop is CASSFGAGSRAFF. CDR3 bases: TGTGCCAGCAGTTTTGGGGCAGGGTCTCGAGCTTTCTTT.

In this sample, this clonotype turned up a few times. J is TRBJ1-1 and V is TRBV29-1; no clear D. CDR1 and CDR2 (germline): SQVTM, ANQGSEA. The CDR3 is made up of 11 amino acids. Trimming cost V 6 bases and J 3 bases, with 8 bases left between them. CDR3 nucleotides: TGCAGCGTCGAACCTTACACTGAAGCTTTCTTT. This translates into CSVEPYTEAFF.

This clonotype appeared a few times. V usage is TRBV7-2 and J usage is TRBJ2-3; D might be TRBD1 (8 bases). The CDR3 consists of 17 residues. The V end was cut by 0 bases, the J end by 0 bases, with 13 bases between. CDR1 is SGHTA, CDR2 FQGNSA, per germline. The CDR3 loop reads CASSLARGTGSTDTQYF. Here the CDR3 DNA reads TGTGCCAGCAGCTTAGCGCGGGGGACAGGAAGCACAGATACGCAGTATTTT.

The chain combines TRBV5-4 with TRBJ2-4; 8 bases are shared with TRBD1. The germline CDR1 and CDR2 sequences are SGHNT and YYREEE (reference sequence). V lost 6 bases, J lost 3 bases, and 11 bases stayed unmatched. This CDR3 contains 16 residues. The CDR3 spells CASTQGTGRDKNIQYF. The CDR3, as DNA: TGTGCCAGCACCCAAGGGACAGGCAGGGACAAAAACATTCAGTACTTC. Full variable domain (remainder filled in from reference TRBV5-4 and TRBJ2-4): ETGVTQSPTHLIKTRGQQVTLRCSSQSGHNTVSWYQQALGQGPQFIFQYYREEENGRGNFPPRFSGLQFPNYSSELNVNALELDDSALYLCASTQGTGRDKNIQYFGAGTRLSVL.